The 8 T cell receptor beta chains below come from one sample, sequenced in a study of OX40 agonist ivuxolimab in advanced cancers. Assay: immunoSEQ multiplex PCR; the TCRdb copy retains only in-frame clones and omits some. The table lists some 90,000 clones, more than 70% of them singletons, with about 4% in the top ten. Sequences were derived from CD4+ or CD8+ T cells sorted from blood, sampled in a trial of the OX40 agonist ivuxolimab. These receptors all stem from an adult with an advanced solid tumor such as melanoma, head and neck, liver or kidney cancer.

The chain carries TRBV10-3 and TRBJ2-1, with no clear D. CDR3 length: 11 residues. V was trimmed by 6 bases and J by 10 bases, leaving 10 bases between them. From germline, CDR1 is ENHRY and CDR2 SYGVKD. The CDR3 reads CAISSPPEQFF. CDR3 bases: TGTGCCATCAGCTCACCACCGGAGCAGTTCTTC.

The J gene is TRBJ2-3, the V gene TRBV6-5; D tentatively fits TRBD1 or TRBD2 (5 bases each). V was shortened by 5 bases and J by 2 bases, with 14 bases between the two germline ends. This CDR3 is built from 15 residues. Germline CDR1 is MNHEY and CDR2 is SVGAGI. In DNA, the CDR3 is TGTGCCAGCAGTGCCCGGGGACCTGACACAGATACGCAGTATTTT. This gives the protein CASSARGPDTDTQYF.

CDR3 loop: CSVALAGTSTDTQYF. The DNA for the CDR3 is TGCAGCGTTGCTCTAGCGGGGACTAGCACAGATACGCAGTATTTT. This chain connects TRBV29-1 to TRBJ2-3; 9 bases fit TRBD2. Losses at the gene ends were 4 bases for V and 0 bases for J; bases not matched to a gene: 5. This CDR3 region has 15 residues. Germline values: CDR1 SQVTM, CDR2 ANQGSEA.

This chain uses TRBV11-3 with TRBJ1-1; 10 bases agree with TRBD1. CDR1 and CDR2 (germline): SGHNT, YENEEA. V gave up 4 bases and J gave up 4 bases; unmatched junction bases: 6. The CDR3 is 15 amino acids. CDR3 DNA: TGTGCCAGCAGCTCTGGGGGACAGGGGTTCACTGAAGCTTTCTTT. Translated: CASSSGGQGFTEAFF.

This rearrangement joins TRBV2 to TRBJ2-5, with D maybe TRBD1 (5 bases). V gave up 9 bases and J gave up 2 bases, with 16 bases separating them. The CDR3 extends over 14 amino acids. Per the germline V gene, CDR1 is SNHLY and CDR2 is FYNNEI. The CDR3 DNA is TGTGCCAGTAGGAGTGCCAGGGCTCAAGAGACCCAGTACTTC. Its protein product is CASRSARAQETQYF.

The chain combines TRBV28 with TRBJ1-1; TRBD1 might be the D (5 bases). Trimming pared 5 bases from V and 10 bases from J, leaving 20 bases between. There are 14 residues in the CDR3. Germline CDR1 MDHEN, CDR2 SYDVKM. CDR3 sequence (DNA): TGTGCCAGCAGTGTAGCGGGTACTATAAGGGGAGCTTTCTTT. This encodes CASSVAGTIRGAFF.

In DNA, the CDR3 is TGTGCCAGCAGCGTGGACGGTACTAGCACAGATACGCAGTATTTT. Translated: CASSVDGTSTDTQYF. V is TRBV7-9 and J is TRBJ2-3; D gene uncertain. The CDR3 sequence is 15 residues long. With 5 bases removed from V and 0 bases from J, the gap between germline ends came to 12 bases. In germline, CDR1 is SEHNR, CDR2 FQNEAQ (reference sequence).

The rearrangement uses TRBV10-3 and TRBJ1-5; D gene uncertain. The germline V gene has CDR1 ENHRY and CDR2 SYGVKD. V gave up 3 bases and J gave up 1 base, with 10 bases separating them. CDR3 length equals 15 residues. The CDR3 is CAISEMDWSNQPQHF. CDR3 sequence (DNA): TGTGCCATCAGTGAAATGGATTGGAGCAATCAGCCCCAGCATTTT.